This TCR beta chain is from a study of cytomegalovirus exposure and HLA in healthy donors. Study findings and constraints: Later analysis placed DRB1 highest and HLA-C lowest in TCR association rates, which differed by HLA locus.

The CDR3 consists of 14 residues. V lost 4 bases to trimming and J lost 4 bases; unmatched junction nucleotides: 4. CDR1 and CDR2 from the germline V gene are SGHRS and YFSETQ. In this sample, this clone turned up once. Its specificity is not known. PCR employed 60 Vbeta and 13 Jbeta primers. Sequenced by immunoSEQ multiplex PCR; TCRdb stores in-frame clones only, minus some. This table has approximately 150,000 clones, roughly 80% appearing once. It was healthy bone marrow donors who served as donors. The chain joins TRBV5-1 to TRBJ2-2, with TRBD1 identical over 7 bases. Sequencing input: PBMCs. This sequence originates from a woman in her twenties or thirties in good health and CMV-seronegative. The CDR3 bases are TGCGCCAGCAGCACGGACAGGTTCACCGGGGAGCTGTTTTTT. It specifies CASSTDRFTGELFF.